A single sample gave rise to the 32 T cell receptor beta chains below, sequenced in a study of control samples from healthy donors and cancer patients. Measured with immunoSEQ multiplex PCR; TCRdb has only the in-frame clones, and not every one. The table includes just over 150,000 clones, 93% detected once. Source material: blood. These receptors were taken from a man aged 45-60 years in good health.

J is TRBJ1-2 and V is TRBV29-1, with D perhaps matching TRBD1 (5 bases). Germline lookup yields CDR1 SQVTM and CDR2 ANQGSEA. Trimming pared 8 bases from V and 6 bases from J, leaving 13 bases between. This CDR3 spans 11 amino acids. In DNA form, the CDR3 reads TGCAGCTCGAAGGGGACGGATGGCTACACCTTC. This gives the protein CSSKGTDGYTF.

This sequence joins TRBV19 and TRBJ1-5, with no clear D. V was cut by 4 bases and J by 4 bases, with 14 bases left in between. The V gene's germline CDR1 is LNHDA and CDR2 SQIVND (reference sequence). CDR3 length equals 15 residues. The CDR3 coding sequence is TGTGCCAGTAGTACTAGCGGCGGCAGAAATCAGCCCCAGCATTTT. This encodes CASSTSGGRNQPQHF.

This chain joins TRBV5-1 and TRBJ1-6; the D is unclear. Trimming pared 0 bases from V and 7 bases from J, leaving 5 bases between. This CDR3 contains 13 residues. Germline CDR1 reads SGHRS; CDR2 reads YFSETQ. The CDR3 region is CASSLERNSPLHF. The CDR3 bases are TGCGCCAGCAGCTTGGAACGGAATTCACCCCTCCACTTT.

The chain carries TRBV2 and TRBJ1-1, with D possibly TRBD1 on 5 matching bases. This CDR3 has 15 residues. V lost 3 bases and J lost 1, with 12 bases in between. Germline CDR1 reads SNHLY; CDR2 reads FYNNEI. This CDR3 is CASSELGQGNTEAFF. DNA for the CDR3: TGTGCCAGCAGTGAGTTGGGGCAGGGGAACACTGAAGCTTTCTTT.

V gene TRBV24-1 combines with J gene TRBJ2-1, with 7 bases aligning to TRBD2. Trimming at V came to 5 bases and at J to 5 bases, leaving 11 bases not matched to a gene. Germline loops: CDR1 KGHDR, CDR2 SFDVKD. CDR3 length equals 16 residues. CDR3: CATSARDYQSHNEQFF. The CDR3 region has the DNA TGTGCCACCAGTGCCCGGGACTACCAAAGCCACAATGAGCAGTTCTTC.

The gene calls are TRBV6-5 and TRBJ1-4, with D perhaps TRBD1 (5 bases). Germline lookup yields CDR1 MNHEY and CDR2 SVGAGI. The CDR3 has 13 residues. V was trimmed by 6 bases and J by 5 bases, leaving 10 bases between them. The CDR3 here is CASRYRQNEKLFF. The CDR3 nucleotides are TGTGCCAGCAGGTATCGACAGAATGAAAAACTGTTTTTT.

The CDR3 DNA reads as TGTGCCACCAGCAGAATGACGGGAAAAGAGACCCAGTACTTC. This gives the protein CATSRMTGKETQYF. The chain carries TRBV15 and TRBJ2-5; a possible D gene is TRBD2 (5 bases). CDR1 and CDR2 (germline): LNHNV, YYDKDF (reference sequence). This CDR3 has 14 amino acids. The V end lost 2 bases, the J end lost 3 bases, and 10 bases lay between the germline ends.

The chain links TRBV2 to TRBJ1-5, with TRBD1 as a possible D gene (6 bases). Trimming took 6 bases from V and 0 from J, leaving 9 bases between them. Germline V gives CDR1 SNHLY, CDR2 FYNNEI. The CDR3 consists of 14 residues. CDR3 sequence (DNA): TGTGCCAGCAGGGGGGGCCCTAGCAATCAGCCCCAGCATTTT. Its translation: CASRGGPSNQPQHF.

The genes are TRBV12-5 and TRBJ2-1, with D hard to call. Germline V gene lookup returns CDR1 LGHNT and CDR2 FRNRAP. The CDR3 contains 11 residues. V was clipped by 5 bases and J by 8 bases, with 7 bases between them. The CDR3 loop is CASGIEYEQFF. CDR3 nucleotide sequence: TGTGCTAGTGGTATAGAGTATGAGCAGTTCTTC.

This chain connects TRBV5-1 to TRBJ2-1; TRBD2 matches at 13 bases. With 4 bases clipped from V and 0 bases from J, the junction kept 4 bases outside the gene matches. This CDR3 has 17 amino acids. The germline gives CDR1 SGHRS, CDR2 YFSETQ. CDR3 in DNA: TGCGCCAGCAGCACCGGGACTAGCGGGATCTCCTACAATGAGCAGTTCTTC. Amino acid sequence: CASSTGTSGISYNEQFF.

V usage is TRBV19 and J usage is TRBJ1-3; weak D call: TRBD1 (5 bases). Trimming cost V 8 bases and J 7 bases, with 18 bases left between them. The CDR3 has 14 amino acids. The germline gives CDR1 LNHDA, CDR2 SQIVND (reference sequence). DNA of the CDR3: TGTGCCAGTTCCAGGACGGGGGTCGGGAACACCATATATTTT. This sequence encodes CASSRTGVGNTIYF.

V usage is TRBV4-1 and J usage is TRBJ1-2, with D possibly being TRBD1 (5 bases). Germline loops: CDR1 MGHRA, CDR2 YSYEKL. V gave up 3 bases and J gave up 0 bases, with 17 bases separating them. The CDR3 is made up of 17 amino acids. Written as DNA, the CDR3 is TGCGCCAGCAGCCAGCCGGACATAAGAACAACTAACTATGGCTACACCTTC. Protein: CASSQPDIRTTNYGYTF.

The CDR3 sequence: CASSLPGTHSNQPQHF. The CDR3 DNA is TGTGCCAGCAGTTTACCCGGGACTCATAGCAATCAGCCCCAGCATTTT. This chain connects TRBV28 to TRBJ1-5; a possible D gene is TRBD1 (5 bases). The CDR3 covers 16 residues. Per the germline V gene, CDR1 is MDHEN and CDR2 is SYDVKM. V lost 2 bases, J lost 0 bases, and 11 bases lay in between.

CDR3 region: CASSLNPRGQPQHF. The CDR3 DNA reads as TGCGCCAGCAGCTTGAATCCAAGGGGGCAGCCCCAGCATTTT. This chain joins TRBV5-1 and TRBJ1-5; possible D gene TRBD1, 6 bases. The CDR3 has 14 amino acids. V lost 1 base and J 7 bases, leaving 12 bases between the germline ends. Germline V CDR1 and CDR2: SGHRS, YFSETQ.

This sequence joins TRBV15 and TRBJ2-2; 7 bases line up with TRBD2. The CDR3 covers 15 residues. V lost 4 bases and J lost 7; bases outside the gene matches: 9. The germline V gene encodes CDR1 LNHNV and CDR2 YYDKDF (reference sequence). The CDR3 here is CATSISSGNNGELFF. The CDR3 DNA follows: TGTGCCACCAGCATAAGCAGCGGGAATAACGGGGAGCTGTTTTTT.

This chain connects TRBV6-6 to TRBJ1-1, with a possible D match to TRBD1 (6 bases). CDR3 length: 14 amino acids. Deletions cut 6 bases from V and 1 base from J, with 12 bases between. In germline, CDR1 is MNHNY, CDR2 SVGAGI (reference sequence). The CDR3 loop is CASRPLTGNTEAFF. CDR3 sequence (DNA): TGTGCCAGCAGACCCTTGACAGGGAACACTGAAGCTTTCTTT.

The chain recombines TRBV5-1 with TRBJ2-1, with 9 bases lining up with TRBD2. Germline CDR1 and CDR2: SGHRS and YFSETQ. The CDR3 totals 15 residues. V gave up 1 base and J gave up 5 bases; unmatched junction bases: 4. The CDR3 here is CASSLPLAGNNEQFF. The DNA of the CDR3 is TGCGCCAGCAGCTTGCCACTAGCGGGTAACAATGAGCAGTTCTTC. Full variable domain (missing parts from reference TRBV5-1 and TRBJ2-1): KAGVTQTPRYLIKTRGQQVTLSCSPISGHRSVSWYQQTPGQGLQFLFEYFSETQRNKGNFPGRFSGRQFSNSRSEMNVSTLELGDSALYLCASSLPLAGNNEQFFGPGTRLTVL.

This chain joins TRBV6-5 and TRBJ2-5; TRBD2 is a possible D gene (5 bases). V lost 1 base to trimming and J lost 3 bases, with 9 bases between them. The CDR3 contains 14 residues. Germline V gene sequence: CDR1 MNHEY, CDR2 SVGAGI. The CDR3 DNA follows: TGTGCCAGCAGTTACTATGCCGGGAAAGAGACCCAGTACTTC. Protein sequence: CASSYYAGKETQYF.

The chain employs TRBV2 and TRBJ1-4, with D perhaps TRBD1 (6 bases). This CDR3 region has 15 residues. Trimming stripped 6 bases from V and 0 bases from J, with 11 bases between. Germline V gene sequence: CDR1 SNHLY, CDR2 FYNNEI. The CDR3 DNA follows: TGTGCCAGCAGCCTAGGGGGGGCAACTAATGAAAAACTGTTTTTT. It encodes CASSLGGATNEKLFF.

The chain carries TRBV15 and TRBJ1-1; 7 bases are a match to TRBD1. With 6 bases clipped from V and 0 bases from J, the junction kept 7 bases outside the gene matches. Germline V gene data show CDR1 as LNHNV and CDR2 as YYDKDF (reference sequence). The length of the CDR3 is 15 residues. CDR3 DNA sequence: TGTGCCACCAGAATTGGACAGGCCCTGAACACTGAAGCTTTCTTT. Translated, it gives CATRIGQALNTEAFF.

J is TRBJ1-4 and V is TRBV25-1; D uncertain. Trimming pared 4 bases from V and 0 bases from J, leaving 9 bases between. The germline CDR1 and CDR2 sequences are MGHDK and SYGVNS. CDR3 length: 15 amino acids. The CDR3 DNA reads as TGTGCCAGCAGTGTCGACACTGCAACTAATGAAAAACTGTTTTTT. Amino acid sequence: CASSVDTATNEKLFF.

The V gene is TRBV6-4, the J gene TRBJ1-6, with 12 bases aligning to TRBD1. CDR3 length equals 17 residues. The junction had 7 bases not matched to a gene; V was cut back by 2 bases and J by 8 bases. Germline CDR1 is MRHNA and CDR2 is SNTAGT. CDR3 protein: CASSDRQGQGADSPLHF. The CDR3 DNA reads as TGTGCCAGCAGTGACAGGCAGGGACAGGGGGCAGATTCACCCCTCCACTTT.

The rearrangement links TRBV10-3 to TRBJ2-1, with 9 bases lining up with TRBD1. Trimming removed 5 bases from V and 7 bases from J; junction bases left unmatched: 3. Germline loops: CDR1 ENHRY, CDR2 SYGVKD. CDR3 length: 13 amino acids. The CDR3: CAISRGQGNEQFF. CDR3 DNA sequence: TGTGCCATCAGTCGGGGACAGGGAAATGAGCAGTTCTTC.

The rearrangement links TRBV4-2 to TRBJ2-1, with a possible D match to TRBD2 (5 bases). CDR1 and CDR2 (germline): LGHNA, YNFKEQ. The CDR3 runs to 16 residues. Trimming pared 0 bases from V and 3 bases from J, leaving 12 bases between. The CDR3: CASSQDAERYYNEQFF. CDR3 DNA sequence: TGTGCCAGCAGCCAAGATGCGGAGCGGTACTACAATGAGCAGTTCTTC.

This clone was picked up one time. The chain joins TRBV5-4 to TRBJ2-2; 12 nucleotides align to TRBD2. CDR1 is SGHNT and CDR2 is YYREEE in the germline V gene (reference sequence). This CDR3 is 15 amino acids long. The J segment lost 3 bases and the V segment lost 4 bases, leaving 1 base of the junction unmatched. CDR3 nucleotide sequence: TGTGCCAGCAGCCTAGCGGGAGGGTACACCGGGGAGCTGTTTTTT. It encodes CASSLAGGYTGELFF.

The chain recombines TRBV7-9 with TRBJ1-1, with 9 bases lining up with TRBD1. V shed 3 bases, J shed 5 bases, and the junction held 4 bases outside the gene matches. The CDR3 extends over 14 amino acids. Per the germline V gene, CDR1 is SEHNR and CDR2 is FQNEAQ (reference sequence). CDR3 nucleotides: TGTGCCAGCAGCTTGACAGGGGGGCGTACTGAAGCTTTCTTT. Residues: CASSLTGGRTEAFF.

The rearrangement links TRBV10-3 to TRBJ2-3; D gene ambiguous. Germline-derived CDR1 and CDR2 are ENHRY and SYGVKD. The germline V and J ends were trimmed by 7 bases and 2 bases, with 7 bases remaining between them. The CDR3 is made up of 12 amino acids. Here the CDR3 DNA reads TGTGCCATCATGGCTTCCACAGATACGCAGTATTTT. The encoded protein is CAIMASTDTQYF.

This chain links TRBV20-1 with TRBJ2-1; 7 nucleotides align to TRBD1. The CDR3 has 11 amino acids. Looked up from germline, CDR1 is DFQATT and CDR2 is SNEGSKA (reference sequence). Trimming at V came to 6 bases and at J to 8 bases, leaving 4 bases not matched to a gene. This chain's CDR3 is CSASDRDEQFF. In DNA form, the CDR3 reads TGCAGTGCCAGCGACAGGGATGAGCAGTTCTTC.

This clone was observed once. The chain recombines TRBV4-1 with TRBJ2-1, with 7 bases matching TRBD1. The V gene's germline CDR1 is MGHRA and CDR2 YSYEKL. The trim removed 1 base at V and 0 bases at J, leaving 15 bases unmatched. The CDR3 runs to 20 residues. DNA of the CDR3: TGCGCCAGCAGCCAAGTTGGGGCAGGGGGTTTCTCGGGCTCCTACAATGAGCAGTTCTTC. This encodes CASSQVGAGGFSGSYNEQFF.

The CDR3 is CASSEVQGTEQYF. The CDR3 DNA is TGTGCCAGCAGTGAGGTACAGGGGACCGAGCAGTACTTC. This chain connects TRBV6-1 to TRBJ2-7, with 7 nucleotides matching TRBD1. The trim removed 3 bases at V and 6 bases at J, leaving 5 bases unmatched. Germline CDR1 MNHNS, CDR2 SASEGT. CDR3 size: 13 residues.

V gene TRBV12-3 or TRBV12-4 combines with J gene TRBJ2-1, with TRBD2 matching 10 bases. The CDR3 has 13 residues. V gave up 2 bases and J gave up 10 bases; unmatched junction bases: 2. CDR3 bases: TGTGCCAGCAGTTTACTAGCGGGAGAGGAGCAGTTCTTC. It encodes CASSLLAGEEQFF.

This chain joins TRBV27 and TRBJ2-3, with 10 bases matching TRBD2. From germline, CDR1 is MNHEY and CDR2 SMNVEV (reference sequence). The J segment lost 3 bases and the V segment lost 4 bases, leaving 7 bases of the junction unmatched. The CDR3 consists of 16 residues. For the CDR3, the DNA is TGTGCCAGCAGTTCCGTACTAGCGGGATTGACAGATACGCAGTATTTT. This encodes CASSSVLAGLTDTQYF.